The rows below give T cell receptor beta chains drawn from one sample of a study of cytomegalovirus exposure and HLA in healthy donors. Produced via immunoSEQ multiplex PCR; TCRdb's table is partial and in-frame only. The profile shows about 190,000 clones, over 70% of them singletons. The specimen was PBMCs. These receptor sequences come from a man aged 45 to 65 in good health and CMV-seronegative. The conserved cysteine and the conserved F or W are not part of the CDR3 here.

>TRBJ2-5|TRBV7-9
SSSLVSGGLPYQETQY
>TRBJ1-5|TRBV27
ASSSRVWNQPQH
>TRBJ2-7|TRBV5-1
ASSLPCRASYEQY
>TRBJ1-5|TRBV19
ASMGQAINQPQH
>TRBJ2-2|TRBV2
ASTGTGGNTGELF
>TRBJ1-1|TRBV5-1
ASSPGQGLNTEAF
>TRBJ1-1|TRBV4-3
ASSQEAMNTEAF
>TRBJ1-5|TRBV19
ASSIMGHNQPQH
>TRBJ2-5|TRBV10-3
AISDRDWETQY
>TRBJ2-5|TRBV14
ASSQDRNQETQY
>TRBJ1-3|TRBV9
ASSVTPSGGSGNTIY
>TRBJ1-3|TRBV7-9
ASSWLRGADTIY
>TRBJ1-6|TRBV6-5
ASSYAGVTPLH
>TRBJ2-4|TRBV7-3
ASSSRGAHIQY
>TRBJ2-1|TRBV10-3
AISEKGSGGYNEQF
>TRBJ1-2|TRBV29-1
SVTTGQGIYGYT
>TRBJ1-3|TRBV5-1
ASSLKGQSLGNTIY
>TRBJ2-6|TRBV25-1
ASSLLATGAGANVLT
>TRBJ2-3|TRBV9
ASSPRGAETDTQY
>TRBJ2-5|TRBV5-4
ASSRQGYQETQY
>TRBJ1-4|TRBV6-6
ASRPYSAQGEKLF
>TRBJ2-7|TRBV4-2
ASSFVGTGGREQY
>TRBJ1-6|TRBV19
ASSTTGRGGSPLH
>TRBJ1-2|TRBV30
AWGGQGPGYGYT
>TRBJ2-2|TRBV27
ASRPVIAPGELF
>TRBJ2-2|TRBV7-9
ASSSGGGELF
>TRBJ1-2|TRBV6-5
ASSPPKGGGGYT
>TRBJ2-7|TRBV19
ASRATADLHEQY
>TRBJ1-1|TRBV9
ASSVDSMNTEAF
>TRBJ1-1|TRBV6-5
ASSRQKNTEAF
>TRBJ1-6|TRBV6-5
ASSGQHNSPLH
>NA|TRBV7-2
ASSLSGTSAEQY
>TRBJ1-2|TRBV6-5
ASKVGGNNYGYT
>TRBJ2-3|TRBV27
ASSLQTSHTQY
>TRBJ1-4|TRBV9
ASNRFGQSNEKLF
>TRBJ1-5|TRBV7-2
ASSLSGLGQGDNQPQH
>TRBJ2-2|TRBV6-5
ASSFGRLYGELF
>TRBJ1-2|TRBV18
ASSPNGENGYT
>TRBJ1-2|TRBV18
ASSPPEAGPYGYT
>TRBJ1-1|TRBV25-1
ASSETRTGKKGGTEAF
>TRBJ1-2|TRBV7-2
ASSLSSGIGRYT
>TRBJ2-3|TRBV19
ASSSGRSTDTQY
>TRBJ2-2|TRBV6-6
ASTLTGELF
>TRBJ1-3|TRBV9
ASSPQTGLVNTIY
>TRBJ2-2|TRBV9
ASSAHGGAGTGELF
>TRBJ1-5|TRBV7-8
ASSLGDRVDQPQH
>TRBJ1-5|TRBV19
ASMGQRETQPQH
>TRBJ1-1|TRBV7-9
ASSISAPPDTEAF